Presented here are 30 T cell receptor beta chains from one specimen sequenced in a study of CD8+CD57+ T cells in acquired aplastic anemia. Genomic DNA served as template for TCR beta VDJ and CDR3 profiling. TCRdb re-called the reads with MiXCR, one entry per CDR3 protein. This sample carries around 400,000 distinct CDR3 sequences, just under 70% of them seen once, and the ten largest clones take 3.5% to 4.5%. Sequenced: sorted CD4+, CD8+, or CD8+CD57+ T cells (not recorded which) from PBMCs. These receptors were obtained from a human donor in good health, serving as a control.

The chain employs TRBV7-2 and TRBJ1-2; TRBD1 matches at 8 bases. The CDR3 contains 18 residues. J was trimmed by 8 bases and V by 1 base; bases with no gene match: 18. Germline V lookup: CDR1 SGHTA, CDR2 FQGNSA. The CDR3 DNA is TGTGCCAGCAGCTTAGGATCAGGGGGCAGGAACACAGAAGGAGGCTACACCTTC. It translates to CASSLGSGGRNTEGGYTF.

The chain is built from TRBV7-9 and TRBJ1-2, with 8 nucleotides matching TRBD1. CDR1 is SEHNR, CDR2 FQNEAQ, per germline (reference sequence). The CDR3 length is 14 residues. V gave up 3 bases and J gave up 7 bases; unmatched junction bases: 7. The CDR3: CASSLVETGVGYTF. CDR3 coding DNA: TGTGCCAGCAGCTTGGTTGAGACAGGGGTTGGCTACACCTTC.

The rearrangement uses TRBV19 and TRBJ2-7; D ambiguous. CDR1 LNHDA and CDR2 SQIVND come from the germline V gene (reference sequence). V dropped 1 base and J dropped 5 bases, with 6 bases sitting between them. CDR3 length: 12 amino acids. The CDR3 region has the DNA TGTGCCAGTAGTATAGGGCTAGACGAGCAGTACTTC. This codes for CASSIGLDEQYF.

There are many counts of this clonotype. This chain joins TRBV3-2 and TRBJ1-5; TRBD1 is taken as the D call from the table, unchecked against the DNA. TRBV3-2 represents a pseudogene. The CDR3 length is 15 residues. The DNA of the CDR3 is TGTGCCAGCAGCCATCATAAGGGCGGTTTACAGCCCCAGCATTTT. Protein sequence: CASSHHKGGLQPQHF.

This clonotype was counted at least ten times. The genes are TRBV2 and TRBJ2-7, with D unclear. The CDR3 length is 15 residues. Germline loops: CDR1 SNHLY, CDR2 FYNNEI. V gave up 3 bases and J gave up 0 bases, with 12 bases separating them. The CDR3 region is CASSDPIKSSYEQYF. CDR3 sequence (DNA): TGTGCCAGCAGTGACCCGATAAAAAGCTCCTACGAGCAGTACTTC. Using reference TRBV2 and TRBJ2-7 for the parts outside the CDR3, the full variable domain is EPEVTQTPSHQVTQMGQEVILRCVPISNHLYFYWYRQILGQKVEFLVSFYNNEISEKSEIFDDQFSVERPDGSNFTLKIRSTKLEDSAMYFCASSDPIKSSYEQYFGPGTRLTVT.

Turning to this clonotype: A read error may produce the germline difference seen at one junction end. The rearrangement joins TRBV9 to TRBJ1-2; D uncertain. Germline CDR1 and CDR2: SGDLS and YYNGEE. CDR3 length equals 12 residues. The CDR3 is CASSQNRAGYRF. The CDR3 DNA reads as TGCGCCAGCAGCCAAAACCGCGCGGGGTACCGCTTC.

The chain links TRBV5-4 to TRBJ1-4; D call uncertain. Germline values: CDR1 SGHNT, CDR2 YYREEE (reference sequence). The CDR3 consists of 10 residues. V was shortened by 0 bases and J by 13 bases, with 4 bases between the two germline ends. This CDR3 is CASSLVSLFF. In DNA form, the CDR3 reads TGTGCCAGCAGCTTGGTATCACTGTTTTTT. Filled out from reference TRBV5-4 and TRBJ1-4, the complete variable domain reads ETGVTQSPTHLIKTRGQQVTLRCSSQSGHNTVSWYQQALGQGPQFIFQYYREEENGRGNFPPRFSGLQFPNYSSELNVNALELDDSALYLCASSLVSLFFGSGTQLSVL.

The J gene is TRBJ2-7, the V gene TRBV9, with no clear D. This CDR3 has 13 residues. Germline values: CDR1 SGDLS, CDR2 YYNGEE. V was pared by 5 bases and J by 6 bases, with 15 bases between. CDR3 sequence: CASSFKVGSEQYF. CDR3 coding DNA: TGTGCCAGCAGTTTTAAGGTGGGATCCGAGCAGTACTTC.

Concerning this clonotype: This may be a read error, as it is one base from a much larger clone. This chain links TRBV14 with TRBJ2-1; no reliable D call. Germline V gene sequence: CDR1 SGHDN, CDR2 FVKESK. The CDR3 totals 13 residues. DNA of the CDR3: TGTGCCAGCAGCCAAAACAGACACAATGGGCAGTTCTTC. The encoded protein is CASSQNRHNGQFF. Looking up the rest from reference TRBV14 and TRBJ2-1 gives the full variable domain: EAGVTQFPSHSVIEKGQTVTLRCDPISGHDNLYWYRRVMGKEIKFLLHFVKESKQDESGMPNNRFLAERTGGTYSTLKVQPAELEDSGVYFCASSQNRHNGQFFGPGTRLTVL.

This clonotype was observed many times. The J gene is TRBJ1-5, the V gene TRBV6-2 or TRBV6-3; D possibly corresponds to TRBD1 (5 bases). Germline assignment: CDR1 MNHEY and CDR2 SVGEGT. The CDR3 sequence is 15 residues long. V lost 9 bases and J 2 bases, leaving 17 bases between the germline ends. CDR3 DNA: TGTGCCAGTAGGTGGGGGAGAATAGGCAATCAGCCCCAGCATTTT. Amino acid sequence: CASRWGRIGNQPQHF.

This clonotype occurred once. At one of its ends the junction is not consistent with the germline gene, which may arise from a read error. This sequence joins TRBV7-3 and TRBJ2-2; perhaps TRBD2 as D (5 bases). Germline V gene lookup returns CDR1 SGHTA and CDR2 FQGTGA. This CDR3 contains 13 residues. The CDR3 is CASSWEPSGELFF. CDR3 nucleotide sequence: TGCGCCAGCAGCTGGGAGCCCAGCGGTGAGCTTTTTTTT. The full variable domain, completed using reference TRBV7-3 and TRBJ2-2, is GAGVSQTPSNKVTEKGKYVELRCDPISGHTALYWYRQSLGQGPEFLIYFQGTGAADDSGLPNDRFFAVRPEGSVSTLKIQRTERGDSAVYLCASSWEPSGELFFGEGSRLTVL.

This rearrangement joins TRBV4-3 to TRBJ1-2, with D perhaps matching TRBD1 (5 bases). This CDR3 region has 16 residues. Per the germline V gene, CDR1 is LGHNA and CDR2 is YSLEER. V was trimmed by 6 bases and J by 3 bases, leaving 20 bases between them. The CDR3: CASSEKPEGLDYGYTF. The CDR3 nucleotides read TGCGCCAGCAGTGAGAAGCCGGAGGGGTTGGACTATGGCTACACCTTC.

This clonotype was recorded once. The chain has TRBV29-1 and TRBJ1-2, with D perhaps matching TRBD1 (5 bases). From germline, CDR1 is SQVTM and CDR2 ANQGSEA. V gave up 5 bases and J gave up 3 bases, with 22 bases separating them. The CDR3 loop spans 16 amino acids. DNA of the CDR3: TGCAGCGTTATGGGGGACTCCAGAGGTCAAGACTATGGCTACACCTTC. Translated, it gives CSVMGDSRGQDYGYTF.

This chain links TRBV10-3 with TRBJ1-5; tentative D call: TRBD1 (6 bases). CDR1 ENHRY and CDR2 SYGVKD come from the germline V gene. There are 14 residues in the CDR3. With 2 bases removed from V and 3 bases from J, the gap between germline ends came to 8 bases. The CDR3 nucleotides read TGTGCCATCAGTGAGACAGGGACCAATCAGCCCCAGCATTTT. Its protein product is CAISETGTNQPQHF.

CDR3 nucleotides: TGTGCCAGCAGCTTATGGGCGAACACTGAAGCTTTCTTT. Translating gives CASSLWANTEAFF. The J gene is TRBJ1-1, the V gene TRBV7-2; D gene unclear. This CDR3 has 13 residues. Germline values: CDR1 SGHTA, CDR2 FQGNSA. V shed 2 bases and J shed 1 base, with 5 bases lying between them. Full variable domain (remainder filled in from reference TRBV7-2 and TRBJ1-1): GAGVSQSPSNKVTEKGKDVELRCDPISGHTALYWYRQSLGQGLEFLIYFQGNSAPDKSGLPSDRFSAERTGGSVSTLTIQRTQQEDSAVYLCASSLWANTEAFFGQGTRLTVV.

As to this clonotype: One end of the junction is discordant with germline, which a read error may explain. CDR3 region: CASSLAMTGRTGELFF. In DNA form, the CDR3 reads TGTGCCAGCAGTTTAGCCATGACAGGGAGGACCGGGGAGCTGTTTTTT. This chain uses TRBV7-6 with TRBJ2-2; TRBD1 is a possible D gene (7 bases). The CDR3 is 16 amino acids. The V gene's germline CDR1 is SGHVS and CDR2 FNYEAQ.

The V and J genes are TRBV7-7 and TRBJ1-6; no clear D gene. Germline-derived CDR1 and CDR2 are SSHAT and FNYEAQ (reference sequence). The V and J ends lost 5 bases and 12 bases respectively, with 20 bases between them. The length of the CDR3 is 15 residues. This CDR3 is CASSNTTISILPLHF. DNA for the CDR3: TGTGCCAGCAGCAACACAACAATTTCAATCCTACCCCTCCACTTT. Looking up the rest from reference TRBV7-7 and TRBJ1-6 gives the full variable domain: GAGVSQSPRYKVTKRGQDVTLRCDPISSHATLYWYQQALGQGPEFLTYFNYEAQPDKSGLPSDRFSAERPEGSISTLTIQRTEQRDSAMYRCASSNTTISILPLHFGNGTRLTVT.

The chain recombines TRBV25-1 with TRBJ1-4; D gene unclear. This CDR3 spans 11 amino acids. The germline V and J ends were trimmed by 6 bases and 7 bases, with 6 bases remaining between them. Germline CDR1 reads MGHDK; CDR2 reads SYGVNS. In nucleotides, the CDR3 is TGTGCCAGCAGAGCAGGTGAAAAACTGTTTTTT. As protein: CASRAGEKLFF.

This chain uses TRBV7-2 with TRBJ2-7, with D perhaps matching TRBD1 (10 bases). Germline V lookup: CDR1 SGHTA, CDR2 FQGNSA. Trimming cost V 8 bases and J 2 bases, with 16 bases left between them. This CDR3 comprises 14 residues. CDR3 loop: CASAGGTGAYEQYF. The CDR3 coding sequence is TGTGCCAGCGCGGGGGGGACAGGGGCCTACGAGCAGTACTTC.

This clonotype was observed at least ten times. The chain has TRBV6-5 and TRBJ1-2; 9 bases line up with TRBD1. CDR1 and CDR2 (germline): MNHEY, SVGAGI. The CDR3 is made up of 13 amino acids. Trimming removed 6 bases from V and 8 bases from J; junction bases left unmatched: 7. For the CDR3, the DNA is TGTGCCAGCAGGACGGGACAGGGAAGCGGCTACACCTTC. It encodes CASRTGQGSGYTF.

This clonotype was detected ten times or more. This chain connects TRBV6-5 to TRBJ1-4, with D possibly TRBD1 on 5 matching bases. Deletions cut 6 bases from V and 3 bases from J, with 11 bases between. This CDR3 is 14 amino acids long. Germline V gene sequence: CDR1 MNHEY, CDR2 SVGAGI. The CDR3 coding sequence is TGTGCCAGCAGAACAGGCTTGGCTAATGAAAAACTGTTTTTT. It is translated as CASRTGLANEKLFF.

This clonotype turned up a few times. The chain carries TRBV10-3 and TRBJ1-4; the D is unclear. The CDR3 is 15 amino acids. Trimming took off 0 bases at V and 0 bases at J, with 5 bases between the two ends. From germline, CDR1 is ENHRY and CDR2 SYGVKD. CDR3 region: CAISESGTTNEKLFF. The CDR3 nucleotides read TGTGCCATCAGTGAGTCGGGGACAACTAATGAAAAACTGTTTTTT.

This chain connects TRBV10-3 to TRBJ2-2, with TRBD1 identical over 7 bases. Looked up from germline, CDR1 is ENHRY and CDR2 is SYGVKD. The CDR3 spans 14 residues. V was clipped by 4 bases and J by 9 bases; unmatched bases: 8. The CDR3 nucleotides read TGTGCCATCAGTGGGAGACAGGGAATGAGGGAGCTGTTTTTT. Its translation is CAISGRQGMRELFF.

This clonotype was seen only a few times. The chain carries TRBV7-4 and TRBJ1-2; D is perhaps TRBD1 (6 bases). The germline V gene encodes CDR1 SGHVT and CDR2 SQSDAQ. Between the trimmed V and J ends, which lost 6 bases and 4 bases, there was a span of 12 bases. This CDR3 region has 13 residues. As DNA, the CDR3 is TGTGCCAGCAGGACCACAGGGACCTATGGCTACACCTTC. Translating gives CASRTTGTYGYTF.

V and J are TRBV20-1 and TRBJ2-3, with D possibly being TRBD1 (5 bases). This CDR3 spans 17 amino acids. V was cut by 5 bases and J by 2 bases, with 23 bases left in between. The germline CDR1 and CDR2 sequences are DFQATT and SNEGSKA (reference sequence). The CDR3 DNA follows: TGCAGTGCTGGGGCACAAGGGGCTGGCAAGTACACAGATACGCAGTATTTT. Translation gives CSAGAQGAGKYTDTQYF.

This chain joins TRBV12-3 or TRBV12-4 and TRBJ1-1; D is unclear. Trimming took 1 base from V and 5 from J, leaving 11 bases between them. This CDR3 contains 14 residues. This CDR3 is CASSLVRDVTEAFF. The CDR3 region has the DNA TGTGCCAGCAGTTTAGTAAGGGATGTAACTGAAGCTTTCTTT.

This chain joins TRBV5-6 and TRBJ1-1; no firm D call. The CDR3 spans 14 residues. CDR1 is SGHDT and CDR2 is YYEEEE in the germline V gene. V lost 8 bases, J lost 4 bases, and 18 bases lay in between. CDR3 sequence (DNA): TGTGCCAGGACCCGCTTGACTGATGGCACTGAAGCTTTCTTT. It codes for CARTRLTDGTEAFF.

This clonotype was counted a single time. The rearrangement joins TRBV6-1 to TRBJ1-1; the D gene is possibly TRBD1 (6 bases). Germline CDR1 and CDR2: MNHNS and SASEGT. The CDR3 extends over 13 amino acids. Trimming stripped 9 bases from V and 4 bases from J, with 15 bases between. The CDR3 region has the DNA TGTGCCAGACCGGATCAGGGGCTCACTGAAGCTTTCTTT. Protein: CARPDQGLTEAFF.

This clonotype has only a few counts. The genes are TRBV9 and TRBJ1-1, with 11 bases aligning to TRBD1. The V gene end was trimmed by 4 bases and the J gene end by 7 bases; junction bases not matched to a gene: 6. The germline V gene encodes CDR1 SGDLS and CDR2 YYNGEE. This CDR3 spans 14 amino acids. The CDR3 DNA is TGTGCCAGCAGCACCCGGACAGGGGGCAGTGAAGCTTTCTTT. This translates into CASSTRTGGSEAFF.

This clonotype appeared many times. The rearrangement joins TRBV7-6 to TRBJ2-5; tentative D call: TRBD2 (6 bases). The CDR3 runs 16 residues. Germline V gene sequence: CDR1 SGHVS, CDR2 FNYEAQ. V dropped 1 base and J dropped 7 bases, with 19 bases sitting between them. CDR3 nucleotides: TGTGCCAGCAGCTTAGAACGGGGTGGGTCCGGGGGGACCCAGTACTTC. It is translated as CASSLERGGSGGTQYF.